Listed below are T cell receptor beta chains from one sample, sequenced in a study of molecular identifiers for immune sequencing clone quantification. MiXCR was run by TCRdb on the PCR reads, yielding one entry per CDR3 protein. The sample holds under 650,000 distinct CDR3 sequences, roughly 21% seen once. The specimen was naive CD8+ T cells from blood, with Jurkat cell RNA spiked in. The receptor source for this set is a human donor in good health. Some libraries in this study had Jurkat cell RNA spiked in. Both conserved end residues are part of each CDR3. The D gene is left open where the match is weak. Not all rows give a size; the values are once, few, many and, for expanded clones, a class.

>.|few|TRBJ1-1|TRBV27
TGTGCCAGCAGTTTAGGGGGCGCTAGCACTGAAGCTTTCTTT
CASSLGGASTEAFF
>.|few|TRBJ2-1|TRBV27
TGTGCCAGCAGTTTATCGAATAGCGTCTCCTACAATGAGCAGTTCTTC
CASSLSNSVSYNEQFF
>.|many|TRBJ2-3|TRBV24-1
TGTGCCACCACGGGGGATTCTAGCACAGATACGCAGTATTTT
CATTGDSSTDTQYF
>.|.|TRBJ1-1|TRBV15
TGTGCCACCACGGCGATCATGGGGAACACTGAAGCTTTCTTT
CATTAIMGNTEAFF
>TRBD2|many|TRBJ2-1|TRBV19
TGTGCCACAGTGGGGCCGGCTAGCGGGAGGGCTAGCTCCTACAATGAGCAGTTCTTC
CATVGPASGRASSYNEQFF
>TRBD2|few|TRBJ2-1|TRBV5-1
TGCGCCAGCAGTCAACTAGCGAGACTGTACAATGAGCAGTTCTTC
CASSQLARLYNEQFF
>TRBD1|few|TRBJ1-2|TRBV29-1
TGCAGCGTTGCCAATGCAGGGGGCAGTAGCTTTGGCTACACCTTC
CSVANAGGSSFGYTF
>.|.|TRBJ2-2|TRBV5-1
TGCGCCAGCAGAGATCCGAACACCGGGGAGCTGTTTTTT
CASRDPNTGELFF
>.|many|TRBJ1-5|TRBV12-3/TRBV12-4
TGTGCCAGCAGTTACGGGGTCGGTAGCAATCAGCCCCAGCATTTT
CASSYGVGSNQPQHF
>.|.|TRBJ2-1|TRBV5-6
TGTGCCAGCAGCTTGGAGTCGCTTGAGCAGTTCTTC
CASSLESLEQFF
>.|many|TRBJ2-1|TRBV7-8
TGTGCCTGTCAGGTGGGGGTTAATGAGCAGTTCTTC
CACQVGVNEQFF
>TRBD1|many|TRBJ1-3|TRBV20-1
TGCAGTGCTAGAGCAGGACAGGGCTTATCTGGAAACACCATATATTTT
CSARAGQGLSGNTIYF
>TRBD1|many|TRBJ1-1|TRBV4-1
TGCGCCAGCAGCCAAGATACAGGGGAGGACACTGAAGCTTTCTTT
CASSQDTGEDTEAFF
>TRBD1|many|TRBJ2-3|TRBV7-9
TGTGCCAGCAGCTCGAACAGGGGCCAAAGCACAGATACGCAGTATTTT
CASSSNRGQSTDTQYF
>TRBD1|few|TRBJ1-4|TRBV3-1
TGTGCCAGCAGCCAGGGGCAGGGGGACTATTTTAATGAAAAACTGTTTTTT
CASSQGQGDYFNEKLFF
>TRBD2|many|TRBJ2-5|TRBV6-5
TGTGCCAGCAGTTACCGCGTTCCGGGACTAGCGGAGCATACCCAGTACTTC
CASSYRVPGLAEHTQYF
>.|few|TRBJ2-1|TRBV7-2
TGTGCCAGCAGCTTCGACACATCGAGATTGCAGTCCTACAATGAGCAGTTCTTC
CASSFDTSRLQSYNEQFF
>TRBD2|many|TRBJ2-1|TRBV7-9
TGTGCCAGCAGCTCCCGGGACCCGTCTCGGACTAGCATGTATGAGCAGTTCTTC
CASSSRDPSRTSMYEQFF
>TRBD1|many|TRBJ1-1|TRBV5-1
TGCGCCAGCAGCCCAACAGGGGCGATGAACACTGAAGCTTTCTTT
CASSPTGAMNTEAFF
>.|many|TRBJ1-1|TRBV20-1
TGCAGTGCTAGTGCCGGGACCCTGGCCGGTGAAGCTTTCTTT
CSASAGTLAGEAFF
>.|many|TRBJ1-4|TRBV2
TGTGCCAGCAGTGAATGGGTGGGGGGCGCCGAAAAACTGTTTTTT
CASSEWVGGAEKLFF
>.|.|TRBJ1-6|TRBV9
TGCGCCAGCAGCTTGGGCACCACTTATTCACCCCTCCACTTT
CASSLGTTYSPLHF
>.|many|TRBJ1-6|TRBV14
TGTGCCAGCAGCCAAGAAGGCCGGGGTGGGCCCCTCCACTTT
CASSQEGRGGPLHF
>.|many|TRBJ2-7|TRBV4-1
TGCGCCAGCAGCCAAGATCTAAATTCGGCGGCTTACGAGCAGTACTTC
CASSQDLNSAAYEQYF
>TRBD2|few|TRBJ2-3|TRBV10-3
TGTGCCATCAGTGGGGGCGTATTAAGCGGGAGTAGGGATACGCAGTATTTT
CAISGGVLSGSRDTQYF
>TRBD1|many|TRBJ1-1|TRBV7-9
TGTGCCAGCAACGCAGGGGGCACTGAAGCTTTCTTT
CASNAGGTEAFF
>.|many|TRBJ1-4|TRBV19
TGTGCCAGTAACCTCAGCCCTGGAAAACTGTTTTTT
CASNLSPGKLFF
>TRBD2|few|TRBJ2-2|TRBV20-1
TGCAGTGCTAGAGATCTCCGGGGGGGCGAGGTCGGGGAGCTGTTTTTT
CSARDLRGGEVGELFF
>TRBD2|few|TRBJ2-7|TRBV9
TGTGCCAGCAGCGTAGAGGGACTAGCGGGAAACGAGCAGTACTTC
CASSVEGLAGNEQYF
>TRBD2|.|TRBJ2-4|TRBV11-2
TGTGCCAGCAGCTACGAGGGGAGGGACAAAAACATTCAGTACTTC
CASSYEGRDKNIQYF
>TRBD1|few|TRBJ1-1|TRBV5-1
TGCGCCAGCAGCTTCAACCCCACAGGGGATGTTGAAGCTTTCTTT
CASSFNPTGDVEAFF
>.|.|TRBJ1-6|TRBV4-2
TGTGCCAGCAGCCAGGCCGGAGTTGTCCTCCACTTT
CASSQAGVVLHF
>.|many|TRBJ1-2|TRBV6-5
TGTGCCAGCAGTTATAGTAACAGCTATGGCTACACCTTC
CASSYSNSYGYTF
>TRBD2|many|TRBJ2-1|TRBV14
TGTGCCAGCAGCCAAGGTCCGCTAGCGGGAGGGCGTGAGCAGTTCTTC
CASSQGPLAGGREQFF
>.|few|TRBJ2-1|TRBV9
TGTGCCAGCAGCGTAGAGGGCGGTATCTACAATGAGCAGTTCTTC
CASSVEGGIYNEQFF
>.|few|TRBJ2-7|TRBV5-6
TGTGCCAGCCATCCTCCGACTAGGTCCCCCTACGAGCAGTACTTC
CASHPPTRSPYEQYF
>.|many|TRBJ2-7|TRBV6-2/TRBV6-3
TGTGCCAGCAGTTACGGCCAAGCCACCTACGAGCAGTACTTC
CASSYGQATYEQYF
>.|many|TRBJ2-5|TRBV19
TGTGCCAGTAGTATGGAAGGGGAAGAGACCCAGTACTTC
CASSMEGEETQYF
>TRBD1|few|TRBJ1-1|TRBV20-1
TGCAGTGCCAGGGACAGCTGGGACACTGAAGCTTTCTTT
CSARDSWDTEAFF
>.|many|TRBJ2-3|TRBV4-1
TGCGCCAGCAGCCATTCCGGGACTTCTACAAACACAGATACGCAGTATTTT
CASSHSGTSTNTDTQYF
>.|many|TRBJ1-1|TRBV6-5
TGTGCCAGCACCCGAGAGGGGTCGCCCGTCACTGAAGCTTTCTTT
CASTREGSPVTEAFF
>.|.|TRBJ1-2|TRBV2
TGTGCCAGCAGTGATTTTGCGGAAAACTTCTATGGCTACACCTTC
CASSDFAENFYGYTF
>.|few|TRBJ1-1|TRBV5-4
TGTGCCAGCAGCTTAACAGGGCGACGGAACACTGAAGCTTTCTTT
CASSLTGRRNTEAFF
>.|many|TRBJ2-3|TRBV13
TGTGCCAGCAGCTTAGGCGAGGCAGGGGCAGATACGCAGTATTTT
CASSLGEAGADTQYF
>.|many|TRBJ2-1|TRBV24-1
TGTGCCACCAGTGATCCTAGTAATGAGCAGTTCTTC
CATSDPSNEQFF
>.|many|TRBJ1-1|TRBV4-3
TGCGCCAGCAGCCAAGGAAGACTAACTAACACTGAAGCTTTCTTT
CASSQGRLTNTEAFF
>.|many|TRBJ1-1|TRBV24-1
TGTGCCACCAGTCAGGTACAGTCTTTAGAAGCTTTCTTT
CATSQVQSLEAFF
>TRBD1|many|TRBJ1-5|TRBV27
TGTGCCAGCAGTTTATCAGGACAGGCTAATCAGCCCCAGCATTTT
CASSLSGQANQPQHF
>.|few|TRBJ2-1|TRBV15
TGTGCCACCAGCAGAGATCTTGGATTAAACAATGAGCAGTTCTTC
CATSRDLGLNNEQFF
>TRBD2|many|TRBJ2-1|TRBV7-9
TGTGCCAGCAGCTTCTTAGCGGGATACAATGAGCAGTTCTTC
CASSFLAGYNEQFF
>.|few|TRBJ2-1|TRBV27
TGTGCCAGCAGTATCTTCGTTGGGGGGTTGGGTGAGCAGTTCTTC
CASSIFVGGLGEQFF